Sequencing of this T cell receptor beta chain was carried out in a study of blood T cell repertoires in COVID-19. Authors' analysis steps: By means of reference gene primer amplification, nucleated cell counts were estimated. TCRdb's copy holds only in-frame clones and misses some; the assay was immunoSEQ multiplex PCR. V, J and clone size were drawn from that table, and D and trimming were deduced from the DNA. The table includes over 200,000 clones, approximately 84% detected once. Across 20 to 25 US areas, participants ranged in age from about 18 to 90 years. The sequenced sample consisted of PBMCs or T cells enriched from blood (not recorded which). The sequence derives from a man aged 35-49 years who had recovered from COVID-19.

The CDR3 DNA reads as TGCGCCAGCAGCCAAGAAGTCGTCGCGGGGGGGCACGACACTGAAGCTTTCTTT. Residues: CASSQEVVAGGHDTEAFF. The rearrangement links TRBV4-1 to TRBJ1-1; D is perhaps TRBD1 (6 bases). Deletions cut 0 bases from V and 3 bases from J, with 20 bases between. CDR3 size: 18 residues. Germline CDR1 is MGHRA and CDR2 is YSYEKL.